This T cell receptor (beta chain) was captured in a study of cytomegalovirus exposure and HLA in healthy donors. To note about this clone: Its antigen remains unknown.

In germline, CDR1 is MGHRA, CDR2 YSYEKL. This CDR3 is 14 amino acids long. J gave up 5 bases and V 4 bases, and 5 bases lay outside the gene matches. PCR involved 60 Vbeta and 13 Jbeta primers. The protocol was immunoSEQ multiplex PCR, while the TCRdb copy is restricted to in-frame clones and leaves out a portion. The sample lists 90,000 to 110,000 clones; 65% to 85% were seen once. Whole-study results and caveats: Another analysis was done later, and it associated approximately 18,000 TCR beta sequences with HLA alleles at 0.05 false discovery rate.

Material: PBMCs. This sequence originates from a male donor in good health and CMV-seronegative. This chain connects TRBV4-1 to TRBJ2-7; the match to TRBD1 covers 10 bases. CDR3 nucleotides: TGCGCCAGCAGCCTCGGGACAGGGGTCGACGAGCAGTACTTC. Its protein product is CASSLGTGVDEQYF.